The clone carrying this TCR beta chain occurred a few times. No antigen is known for it. These data are taken from a study of T cell clones after liver transplantation. Study as a whole: Post-transplant blood was tracked for graft-donor-reactive T cell clones identified in a pre-transplant mixed lymphocyte reaction. Patients counted as tolerant after at least one year off all immunosuppression, enzymes not exceeding twice normal.

The repertoire was sequenced with immunoSEQ multiplex PCR; TCRdb's copy has only in-frame clones and lacks some. The sample has about 60,000 clones; 71% are singletons. This CDR3 comprises 15 residues. The ends lost 9 bases at V and 4 bases at J; junction bases unmatched: 12. In germline, CDR1 is SNHLY, CDR2 FYNNEI. Study results and caveats: Circulating graft-donor-reactive CD4 TCRbeta sequences fell significantly post-transplant in most of the 8 subjects.

The V call is TRBV2, the J call TRBJ1-2; 9 nucleotides agree with TRBD1. Sequenced material: CD4+ T cells from blood, taken before liver transplant. The sequence was collected from a human donor who received a liver transplant. In nucleotides, the CDR3 is TGTGCCAGATCCTCGGGGACAGGGTATACCTATGGCTACACCTTC. Amino acid sequence: CARSSGTGYTYGYTF.